This T cell receptor beta chain emerged from a study of blood T cell repertoires in COVID-19. Sequencing was performed with immunoSEQ multiplex PCR; in TCRdb, only in-frame clones are kept and a portion is missing. The profile shows around 150,000 clones, roughly nine tenths of them singletons. The CDR3 spans 14 residues. The J segment lost 6 bases and the V segment lost 3 bases, leaving 6 bases of the junction unmatched. Germline-derived CDR1 and CDR2 are SGHNT and YYREEE (reference sequence). J is TRBJ2-7 and V is TRBV5-4, with 10 bases identical to TRBD1. This receptor was obtained from a man younger than 35 with acute or convalescent COVID-19. Sequenced material: peripheral blood. The CDR3 sequence is CASSSRDRGGEQYF. The CDR3 DNA sequence: TGTGCCAGCAGCTCCCGGGACAGGGGAGGCGAGCAGTACTTC.